These T cell receptor beta chains were read from a single sample in a study of human T cells and chemical hapten exposure. TCRdb passed the RACE reads through MiXCR, listing each CDR3 protein once. The sample has 55,000 to 75,000 distinct CDR3 sequences; approximately 6.1% are singletons. The sequenced sample consisted of whole blood. Receptor source: a female donor in good health. Some clones in this sample may be carry-over from other donors' samples. The CDR3 runs from the conserved cysteine through the conserved F or W. D genes are given only for firm matches. Rows may omit the clone size; those that give it use once, few, many or a size class.

D gene	clone size	J gene	V gene	CDR3 DNA	CDR3 protein
NA	many	TRBJ2-6	TRBV23-1	TGCGCCAGCAGTCCCAGGGAAAGGGCCAACGTCCTGACTTTC	CASSPRERANVLTF
TRBD1	NA	TRBJ2-7	TRBV27	TGTGCCAGCAGTTTAACAGGGGTCCGCGAGCAGTACTTC	CASSLTGVREQYF
NA	NA	TRBJ2-6	TRBV25-1	TGTGCCAGCAGTGAAGATTGGGCTGGGGCCAACGTCCTGACTTTC	CASSEDWAGANVLTF
NA	many	TRBJ2-3	TRBV5-1	TGCGCCAGCAGCTTGATACCGGAAGCGAAAGATACGCAGTATTTT	CASSLIPEAKDTQYF
NA	many	TRBJ1-3	TRBV6-6	TGTGCCAGCAGTTACACCCTACAGAGCTCTGGAAACACCATATATTTT	CASSYTLQSSGNTIYF
NA	few	TRBJ2-1	TRBV7-8	TGTGCCAGCAGCTTATCTCTGGGGTCCTACAATGAGCAGTTCTTC	CASSLSLGSYNEQFF
TRBD1	many	TRBJ1-1	TRBV18	TGTGCCAGCTCACGGACAGGGGGCTCTTTCGCTGAAGCTTTCTTT	CASSRTGGSFAEAFF
NA	many	TRBJ1-4	TRBV2	TGTGCCAGCAGTAAACCGACAGCTAGCAATGAAAAACTGTTTTTT	CASSKPTASNEKLFF
NA	many	TRBJ2-7	TRBV20-1	TGCAGTGCTAGGGAGACTTCCTACGAGCAGTACTTC	CSARETSYEQYF
NA	NA	TRBJ2-7	TRBV12-5	TGTGCTAGTGGTCCGCCGAGGGGCGAGCAGTACTTC	CASGPPRGEQYF
NA	many	TRBJ1-2	TRBV29-1	TGCAGCGTTGAAATCGGCGCTTATGGCTACACCTTC	CSVEIGAYGYTF